This T cell receptor beta chain was sequenced in a study of blood T cell repertoires in COVID-19 (dated by TCRdb to the early 2020s). With respect to the entire study: The collaborator samples originated in the United States, Italy and Spain and spanned the acute and convalescent phases of COVID-19. The sample metadata nearly always contained a de-identified subject ID, COVID-19 status, age in years and sex. The repertoires were released in a freely available public database intended as a resource for research on the immune response to SARS-CoV-2. The samples were drawn from the first 160 participants of the ongoing ImmuneRACE study and from 950 to 1,500 subjects provided by 6 global collaborators. The material from the prospective study consisted of cDNA or gDNA derived from T cells, B-cell-depleted T cells, or PBMCs. Where available, HLA class I and class II types were taken from metadata supplied by the sample provider and were not determined by assay-based typing. The dataset comprised deeply sampled blood TCRbeta repertoires from subjects exposed to, actively infected with, or recovered from COVID-19. Paper-wide results and their limitations: How much clinical and demographic metadata was included differed by source and by participant, and the metadata was provided uncurated.

As regards this clone: The antigen it recognizes is unknown. No per-base quality is available; no much larger clone lies one base away.

Whole blood was collected in K2EDTA tubes by collaborating institutions according to the institutions' own protocols. Collaborator samples were shipped for TCRbeta analysis as frozen whole blood, isolated PBMCs, or DNA extracted from either sample type. The immunoSEQ Assay, a bias-controlled multiplex PCR, was used to amplify TCRbeta CDR3 regions from genomic DNA. The original methods were these. The number of nucleated cells in each sample was estimated by amplification of reference gene primers within the assay. To quantify the absolute abundance of each unique TCRbeta CDR3 rearrangement, sequence reads were collapsed and filtered. Productive Simpson clonality was computed per sample as the square root of Simpson's diversity index over productive rearrangements. This is the immuneACCESS table as TCRdb keeps it, with only in-frame sequences that have V and J called. A part of the clones is gone; compared with another copy, unresolved V genes explain less than half, and the rest is unexplained. The V and J calls and clone size come from that table; D and trimming were worked out from the DNA. For this sample the table gives about 6,400 clones, of which approximately 80% were detected only once. The ten largest account for over 6.5% of the sample.

CDR1 and CDR2 (LGHNA, YNFKEQ) derive from the germline V gene. From cysteine to phenylalanine, the CDR3 is 14 amino acids long. The sequence is cut down to CDR3 DNA, 42 bases in frame from base 1. The junction shows trimming of 4 bases on V and 2 bases on J, plus 12 bases between the germline ends. In this chain, TRBV4-2 is recombined with TRBJ2-7; the D gene is possibly TRBD2, with 6 bases matching. What was sequenced was peripheral blood. The sequence derives from a human donor with active COVID-19. The donor label of this sample is uncertain. The bases are TGTGCCAGCAGCCCGTCTAGCGCGACCTACGAGCAGTACTTC. It translates to CASSPSSATYEQYF.